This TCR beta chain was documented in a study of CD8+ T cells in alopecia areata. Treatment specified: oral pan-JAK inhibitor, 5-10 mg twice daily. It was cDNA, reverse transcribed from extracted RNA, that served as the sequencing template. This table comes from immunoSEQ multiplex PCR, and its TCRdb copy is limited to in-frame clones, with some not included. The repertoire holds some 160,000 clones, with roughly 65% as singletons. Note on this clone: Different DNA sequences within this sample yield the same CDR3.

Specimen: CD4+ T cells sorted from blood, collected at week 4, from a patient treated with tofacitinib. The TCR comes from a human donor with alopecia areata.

Here the CDR3 reads CASSQDLNTEAFF. CDR3 coding DNA: TGCGCCAGCAGCCAAGATCTGAACACTGAAGCTTTCTTT. The J gene is TRBJ1-1, the V gene TRBV4-3; D remains unclear. The CDR3 runs to 13 residues. Per germline, CDR1 LGHNA and CDR2 YSLEER. Trimming left V 0 bases short and J 0 bases short, with 2 bases between.